This TCR beta chain was sequenced for a study of T-cell memory formation after mild COVID-19. TCRdb fed the 5' RACE reads into MiXCR, producing one record per CDR3 protein. Of about 470,000 distinct CDR3 sequences listed, roughly 18% were seen once; the top ten hold more than 9%. Study-wide findings and caveats: Clones contracting across day 15 to 85 had a balanced CD4/CD8 profile; later expanding clones leaned CD4+. The authors did not confirm SARS-CoV-2 specificity of second-wave clones peaking day 37.

There are 14 residues in the CDR3. CDR1 is MNHNS and CDR2 is SASEGT in the germline V gene. Trimming left V 11 bases short and J 3 bases short, with 20 bases between. This clonotype came up a few times. The antigen is not known. The chain has TRBV6-1 and TRBJ2-7; no clear D gene. This receptor was identified in an adult woman who had mild COVID-19 (a few samples of this study predate the infection). Cell type and time point are not known. Material: PBMCs or a T cell subset sorted from them (not recorded which). In nucleotides, the CDR3 is TGTGCCGCTCCCGGGTCCTCGGGCAACTACGAGCAGTACTTC. Its protein product is CAAPGSSGNYEQYF.